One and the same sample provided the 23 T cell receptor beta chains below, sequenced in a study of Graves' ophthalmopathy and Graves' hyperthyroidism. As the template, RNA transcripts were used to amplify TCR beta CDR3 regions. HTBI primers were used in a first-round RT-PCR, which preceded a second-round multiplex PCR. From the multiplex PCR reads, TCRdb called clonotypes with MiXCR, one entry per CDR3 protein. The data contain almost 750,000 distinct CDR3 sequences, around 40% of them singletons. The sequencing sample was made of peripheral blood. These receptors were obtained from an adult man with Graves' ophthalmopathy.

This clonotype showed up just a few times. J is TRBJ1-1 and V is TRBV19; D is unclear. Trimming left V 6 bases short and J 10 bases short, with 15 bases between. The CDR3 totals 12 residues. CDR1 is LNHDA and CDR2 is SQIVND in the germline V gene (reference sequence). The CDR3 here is CASSPAAVGAFF. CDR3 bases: TGTGCCAGTAGCCCGGCAGCAGTTGGAGCTTTCTTT. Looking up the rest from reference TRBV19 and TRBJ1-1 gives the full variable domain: DGGITQSPKYLFRKEGQNVTLSCEQNLNHDAMYWYRQDPGQGLRLIYYSQIVNDFQKGDIAEGYSVSREKKESFPLTVTSAQKNPTAFYLCASSPAAVGAFFGQGTRLTVV.

This CDR3 reads CASSQPAGSYEQYF. CDR3 nucleotide sequence: TGTGCCAGCAGCCAGCCGGCGGGAAGCTACGAGCAGTACTTC. The chain carries TRBV9 and TRBJ2-7, with a tentative D call TRBD2 (6 bases). CDR1 is SGDLS, CDR2 YYNGEE, per germline. The CDR3 extends over 14 amino acids. V was cut by 4 bases and J by 3 bases, with 14 bases left in between.

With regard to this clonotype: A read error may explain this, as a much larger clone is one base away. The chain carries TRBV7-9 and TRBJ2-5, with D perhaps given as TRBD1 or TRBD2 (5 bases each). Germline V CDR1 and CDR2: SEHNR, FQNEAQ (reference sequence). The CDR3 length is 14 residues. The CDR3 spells CVSSSGALKETQYF. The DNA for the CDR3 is TGTGTCAGCAGCTCCGGGGCCCTTAAAGAGACCCAGTACTTC.

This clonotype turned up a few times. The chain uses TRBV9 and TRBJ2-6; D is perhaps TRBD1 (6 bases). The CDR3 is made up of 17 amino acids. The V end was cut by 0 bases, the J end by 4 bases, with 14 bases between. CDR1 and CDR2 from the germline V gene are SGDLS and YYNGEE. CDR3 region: CASSVGTAILGANVLTF. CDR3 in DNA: TGTGCCAGCAGCGTAGGGACAGCGATATTGGGGGCCAACGTCCTGACTTTC.

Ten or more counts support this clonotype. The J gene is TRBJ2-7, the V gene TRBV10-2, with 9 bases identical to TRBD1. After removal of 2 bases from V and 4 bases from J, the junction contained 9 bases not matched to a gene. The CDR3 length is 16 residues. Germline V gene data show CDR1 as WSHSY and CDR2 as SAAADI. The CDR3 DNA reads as TGCGCCAGCAGTGAGAGGGCCGGGACAGGGAGATACGAGCAGTACTTC. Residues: CASSERAGTGRYEQYF.

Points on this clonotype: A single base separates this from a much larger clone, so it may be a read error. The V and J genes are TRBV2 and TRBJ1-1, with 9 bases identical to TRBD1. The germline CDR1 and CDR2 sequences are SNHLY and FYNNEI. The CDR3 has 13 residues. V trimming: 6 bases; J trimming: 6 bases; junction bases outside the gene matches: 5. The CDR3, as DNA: TGTGCCAGCAGGCGGGACAGGGTCCCTGAAGCTTTCTTT. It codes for CASRRDRVPEAFF. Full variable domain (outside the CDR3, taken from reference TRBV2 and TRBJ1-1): EPEVTQTPSHQVTQMGQEVILRCVPISNHLYFYWYRQILGQKVEFLVSFYNNEISEKSEIFDDQFSVERPDGSNFTLKIRSTKLEDSAMYFCASRRDRVPEAFFGQGTRLTVV.

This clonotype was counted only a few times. The DNA of the CDR3 is TGTGCCAGCACACACCCCATGAACACTGAAGCTTTCTTT. The encoded protein is CASTHPMNTEAFF. The rearrangement links TRBV10-3 to TRBJ1-1; unclear D gene. Trimming pared 10 bases from V and 0 bases from J, leaving 12 bases between. The CDR3 consists of 13 residues. Per the germline V gene, CDR1 is ENHRY and CDR2 is SYGVKD.

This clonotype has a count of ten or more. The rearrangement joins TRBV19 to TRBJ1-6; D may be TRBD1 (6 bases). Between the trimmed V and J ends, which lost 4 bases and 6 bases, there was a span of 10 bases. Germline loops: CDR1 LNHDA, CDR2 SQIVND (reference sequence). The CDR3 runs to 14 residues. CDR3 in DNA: TGTGCCAGTAGTAACAGGGAGGGTAATTCACCCCTCCACTTT. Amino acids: CASSNREGNSPLHF.

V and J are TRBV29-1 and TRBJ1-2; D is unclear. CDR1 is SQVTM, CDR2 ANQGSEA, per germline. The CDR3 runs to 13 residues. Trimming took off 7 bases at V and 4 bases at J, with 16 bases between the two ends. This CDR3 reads CSDLQRQVYGYTF. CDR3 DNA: TGCAGCGACCTGCAACGGCAGGTCTATGGCTACACCTTC.

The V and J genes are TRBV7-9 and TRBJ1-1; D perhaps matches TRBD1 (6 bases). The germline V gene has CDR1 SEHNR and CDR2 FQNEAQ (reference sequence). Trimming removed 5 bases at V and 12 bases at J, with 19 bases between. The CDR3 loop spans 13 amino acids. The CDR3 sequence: CASSQDPGAVTFF. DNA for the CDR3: TGTGCCAGCAGCCAAGATCCAGGGGCGGTAACTTTCTTT.

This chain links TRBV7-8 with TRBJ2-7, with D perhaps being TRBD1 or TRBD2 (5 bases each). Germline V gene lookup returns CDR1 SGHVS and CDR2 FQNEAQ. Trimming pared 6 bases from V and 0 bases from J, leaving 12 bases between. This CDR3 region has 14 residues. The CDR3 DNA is TGTGCCAGCAGTAGCGACGGGGCCTCCTACGAGCAGTACTTC. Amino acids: CASSSDGASYEQYF.

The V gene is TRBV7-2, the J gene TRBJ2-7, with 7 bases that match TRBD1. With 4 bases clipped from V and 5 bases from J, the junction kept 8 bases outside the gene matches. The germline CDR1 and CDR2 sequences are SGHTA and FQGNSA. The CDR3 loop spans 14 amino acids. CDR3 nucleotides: TGTGCCAGCAGCTCGTCCCGGGACAGCAACGAGCAGTACTTC. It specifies CASSSSRDSNEQYF.

The CDR3 reads CSASEGGQETQYF. CDR3 DNA sequence: TGCAGTGCTAGTGAGGGGGGACAAGAGACCCAGTACTTC. J is TRBJ2-5 and V is TRBV20-1, with D perhaps assigned TRBD1 or TRBD2 (6 bases each). In germline, CDR1 is DFQATT, CDR2 SNEGSKA (reference sequence). There are 13 residues in the CDR3. V was shortened by 3 bases and J by 2 bases, with 10 bases between the two germline ends.

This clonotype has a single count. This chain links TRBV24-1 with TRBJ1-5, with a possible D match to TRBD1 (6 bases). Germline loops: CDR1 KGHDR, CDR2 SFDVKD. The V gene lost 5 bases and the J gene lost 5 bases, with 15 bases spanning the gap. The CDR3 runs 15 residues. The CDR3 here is CATSARWGADQPQHF. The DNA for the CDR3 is TGTGCCACCAGTGCTAGATGGGGGGCCGATCAGCCCCAGCATTTT.

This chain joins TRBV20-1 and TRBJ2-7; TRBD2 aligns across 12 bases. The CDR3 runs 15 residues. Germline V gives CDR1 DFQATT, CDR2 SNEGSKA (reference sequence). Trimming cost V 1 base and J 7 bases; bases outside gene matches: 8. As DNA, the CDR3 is TGCAGTGCTAGAGGTCCTAGCGGGAGGGTCTCTGAGCAGTACTTC. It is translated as CSARGPSGRVSEQYF.

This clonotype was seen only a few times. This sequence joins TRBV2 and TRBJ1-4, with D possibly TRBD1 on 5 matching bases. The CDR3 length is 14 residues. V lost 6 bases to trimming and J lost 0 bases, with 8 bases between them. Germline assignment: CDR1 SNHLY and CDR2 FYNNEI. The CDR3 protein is CASSGTSTNEKLFF. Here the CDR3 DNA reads TGTGCCAGCAGCGGGACCTCAACTAATGAAAAACTGTTTTTT.

The CDR3 loop reads CAITGTGDYGYTF. The CDR3 coding sequence is TGTGCCATCACCGGGACAGGGGACTATGGCTACACCTTC. This chain links TRBV10-3 with TRBJ1-2; 10 positions agree with TRBD1. The CDR3 has 13 amino acids. Germline V gives CDR1 ENHRY, CDR2 SYGVKD. J lost 3 bases, V lost 7 bases, and 2 bases had no gene match.

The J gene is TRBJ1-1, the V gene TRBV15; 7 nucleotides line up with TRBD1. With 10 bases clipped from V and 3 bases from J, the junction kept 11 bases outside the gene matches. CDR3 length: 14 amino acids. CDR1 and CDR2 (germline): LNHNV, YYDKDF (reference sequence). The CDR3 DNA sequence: TGTGCCAGCAGTTACTCCGACAGGGACACTGAAGCTTTCTTT. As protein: CASSYSDRDTEAFF.

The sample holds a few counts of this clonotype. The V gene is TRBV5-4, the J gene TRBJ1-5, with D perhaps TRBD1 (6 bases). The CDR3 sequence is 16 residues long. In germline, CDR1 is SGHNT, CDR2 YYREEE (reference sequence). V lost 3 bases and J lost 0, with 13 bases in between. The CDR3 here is CASSSDRTYSNQPQHF. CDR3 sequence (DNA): TGTGCCAGCAGCTCGGACAGAACCTATAGCAATCAGCCCCAGCATTTT.

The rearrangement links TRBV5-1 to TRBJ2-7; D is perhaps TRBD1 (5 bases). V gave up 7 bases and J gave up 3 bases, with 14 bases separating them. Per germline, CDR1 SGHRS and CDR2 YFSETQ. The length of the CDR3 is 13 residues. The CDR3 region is CASGSNRFYEQYF. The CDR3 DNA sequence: TGCGCCAGCGGCTCGAACAGGTTCTACGAGCAGTACTTC.

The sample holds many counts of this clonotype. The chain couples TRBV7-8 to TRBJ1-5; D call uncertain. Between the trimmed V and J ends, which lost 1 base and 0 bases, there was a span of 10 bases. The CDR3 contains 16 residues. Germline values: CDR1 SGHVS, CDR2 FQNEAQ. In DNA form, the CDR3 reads TGTGCCAGCAGCTTAGGGCAGCCGTATAGCAATCAGCCCCAGCATTTT. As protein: CASSLGQPYSNQPQHF.

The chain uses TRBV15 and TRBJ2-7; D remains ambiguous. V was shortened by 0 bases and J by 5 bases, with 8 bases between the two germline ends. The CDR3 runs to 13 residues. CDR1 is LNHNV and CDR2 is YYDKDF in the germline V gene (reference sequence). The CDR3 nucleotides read TGTGCCACCAGCAGAGATCGAGGACACGAGCAGTACTTC. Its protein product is CATSRDRGHEQYF.

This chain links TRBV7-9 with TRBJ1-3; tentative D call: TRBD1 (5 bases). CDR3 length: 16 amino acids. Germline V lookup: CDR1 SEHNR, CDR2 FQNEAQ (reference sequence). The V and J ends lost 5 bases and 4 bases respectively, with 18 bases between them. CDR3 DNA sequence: TGTGCCAGCAGCCTCGTCCCGGGGGGGTTCGGAAACACCATATATTTT. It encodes CASSLVPGGFGNTIYF.